At least ten counts were recorded for the clone carrying this T cell receptor beta chain. Antigen: not known. A second roughly 6 to 12 cycle PCR used barcoded and J-beta primers. TCRdb redid the calling of the 5' RACE reads with MiXCR, one entry per CDR3 protein. The table has 800,000 to 900,000 distinct CDR3 sequences, 62% seen once. These data come from a study of blood T cells in healthy people across ages. Overall study findings and caveats: Measured against age, TCR beta diversity per million T cells decreased in a roughly linear manner.

The V gene lost 0 bases and the J gene lost 0 bases, with 9 bases spanning the gap. Germline V gene lookup returns CDR1 MNHEY and CDR2 SVGAGI. The CDR3 runs 16 residues. Input material: blood. The chain joins TRBV6-5 to TRBJ2-4; unclear D gene. The TCR comes from a man aged 25 to 40 in good health. CDR3 sequence: CASSYSSTIAKNIQYF. The CDR3 bases are TGTGCCAGCAGTTACTCTTCCACTATAGCCAAAAACATTCAGTACTTC.